Listed below are T cell receptor beta chains from one sample, sequenced in a study of cytomegalovirus exposure and HLA in healthy donors. Sequencing used immunoSEQ multiplex PCR; TCRdb keeps in-frame clones, though not all of them. Of about 250,000 clones in the sample, 85% are singletons; the top ten hold about 0.22%. Sequencing was performed on PBMCs. The receptors shown here come from a girl aged 2-10 years in good health and CMV-seronegative. Each CDR3 is given with its conserved first and last residue. The listing skips clone size in some rows; elsewhere it reads once, few, many or a size class.

TRBJ1-1 once 13 TRBV7-7 CASSLAQGTEAFF
TRBJ1-2 . 15 TRBV29-1 CSTRLLQGADYGYTF
TRBJ2-1 . 18 TRBV4-2 CASSQATISGGASHEQFF
TRBJ2-7 . 16 TRBV4-1 CASSQDGLAGSYEQYF
TRBJ1-1 . 14 TRBV9 CASSVGTVNAEAFF
TRBJ2-5 once 13 TRBV7-6 CASSFGGGEAQYF
TRBJ1-1 . 12 TRBV21-1 CASSKDVRQGFF
TRBJ1-3 . 17 TRBV30 CAWSVRGGDSSGNTIYF
TRBJ1-6 . 15 TRBV19 CASTSTGGNSSPLHF
TRBJ2-7 . 14 TRBV5-4 CASSPGQYSYEQYF
TRBJ2-5 . 13 TRBV19 CASGTGGAETQYF
TRBJ1-3 . 14 TRBV2 CASSEAVSGNTIYF
TRBJ2-1 . 17 TRBV9 CASSVGASGSSYNEQFF
TRBJ1-1 . 14 TRBV30 CATGGRTMNTEAFF
TRBJ2-1 . 13 TRBV9 CASSVGVYNEQFF
TRBJ1-1 . 14 TRBV7-9 CASSSEQGTAEAFF
TRBJ2-5 . 18 TRBV10-2 CASSESPMYQQKQETQYF
TRBJ2-4 . 14 TRBV7-8 CASSLPGAKNIQYF
TRBJ2-5 . 17 TRBV18 CASSPKASSGGRETQYF
TRBJ2-7 . 18 TRBV7-9 CASSPGLAPAIVSYEQYF
TRBJ2-1 . 17 TRBV5-4 CASSQARLADSYNEQFF
TRBJ1-5 once 15 TRBV19 CASSISGQGNQPQHF
TRBJ1-5 . 15 TRBV7-9 CASSPTGGEGQPQHF
TRBJ2-7 . 15 TRBV5-8 CASSSRRRVKYEQYF
TRBJ2-7 . 13 TRBV6-1 CASSSQVTYEQYF
TRBJ2-5 . 15 TRBV6-5 CASSYRNAGQETQYF